This T cell receptor (beta chain) derives from a study of T cell repertoires in cytomegalovirus infection. Across the whole study: CMV infection together with matching HLA type was indicated by public TCR beta signatures.

The sample holds many counts of this clonotype. Trimming removed 5 bases at V and 8 bases at J, with 10 bases between. The CDR3 totals 13 residues. CDR1 and CDR2 (germline): SGHTA, FQGNSA. TCRdb itself ran the reads through MiXCR, one entry per CDR3 protein. Seen here are around 260,000 distinct CDR3 sequences, approximately 9% observed once, and the top ten hold about 15%. The source of this sequence is a human donor in good health (CMV status not recorded). Some clones in this sample may be carry-over from other donors' samples. The chain combines TRBV7-2 with TRBJ1-6; a weak D match, TRBD1 (6 bases). Specimen: PBMCs. The CDR3: CASSRTAYSPLHF. CDR3 nucleotide sequence: TGTGCCAGCAGCCGGACAGCCTATTCACCCCTCCACTTT. The full variable domain, its missing parts supplied by reference TRBV7-2 and TRBJ1-6, is GAGVSQSPSNKVTEKGKDVELRCDPISGHTALYWYRQSLGQGLEFLIYFQGNSAPDKSGLPSDRFSAERTGGSVSTLTIQRTQQEDSAVYLCASSRTAYSPLHFGNGTRLTVT.